This TCR beta chain originates from a study of CD8+ T cells in alopecia areata. Across the whole study: Among treated patients, severity was scored by affected scalp area percentage.

V was pared by 3 bases and J by 3 bases, with 8 bases between. The CDR3 sequence is 13 residues long. The germline V gene encodes CDR1 MGHDK and CDR2 SYGVNS. Treatment noted: oral pan-JAK inhibitor, 5-10 mg twice daily. Peripheral blood samples and lesional scalp punch biopsies were obtained from alopecia areata patients. A remark on this clone: The antigen remains undetermined.

Study results and limitations: For baseline CD8+ expansion, any link to response stays uncertain with one nonresponder. The study found that many expanded lesional clones persisted in scalp and blood during tofacitinib.

After isolation, RNA underwent reverse transcription to generate cDNA as the sequencing template. Generated by immunoSEQ multiplex PCR, the TCRdb table keeps only in-frame clones and is missing some. This table has approximately 220,000 clones, less than 45% appearing once. The chain couples TRBV25-1 to TRBJ1-1; D unresolved. The specimen comprised CD4+ T cells sorted from blood, sampled at approximately week 30, from a patient treated with tofacitinib. This clonotype was sampled from a human donor with alopecia areata. CDR3 protein: CASSEGPHTEAFF. In DNA, the CDR3 is TGTGCCAGCAGTGAGGGCCCCCACACTGAAGCTTTCTTT.